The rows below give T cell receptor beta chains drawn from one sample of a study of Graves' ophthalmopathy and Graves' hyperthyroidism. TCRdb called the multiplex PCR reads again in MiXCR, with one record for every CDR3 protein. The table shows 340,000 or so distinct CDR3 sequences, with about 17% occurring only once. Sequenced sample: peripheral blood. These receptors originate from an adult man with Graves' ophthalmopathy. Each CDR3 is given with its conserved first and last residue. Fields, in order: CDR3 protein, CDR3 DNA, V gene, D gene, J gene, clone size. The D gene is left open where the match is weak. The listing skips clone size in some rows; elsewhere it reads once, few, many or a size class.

CDR3aa: CASSGTALSSGANVLTF
CDR3nt: TGTGCCAGCAGCGGGACAGCCCTAAGCTCTGGGGCCAACGTCCTGACTTTC
v_gene: TRBV6-2/TRBV6-3
d_gene: TRBD1
j_gene: TRBJ2-6
abundance: NA

CDR3aa: CASRTGWRSETQYF
CDR3nt: TGCGCCAGCAGGACAGGGTGGAGGTCAGAGACCCAGTACTTC
v_gene: TRBV5-1
d_gene: TRBD1
j_gene: TRBJ2-5
abundance: NA

CDR3aa: CAWRAGDTEAFF
CDR3nt: TGTGCCTGGAGGGCCGGCGACACTGAAGCTTTCTTT
v_gene: TRBV30
d_gene: NA
j_gene: TRBJ1-1
abundance: many

CDR3aa: CASSLTADRTGLLF
CDR3nt: TGTGCCAGCAGTTTGACCGCTGACAGAACAGGACTCCTCTTC
v_gene: TRBV12-3/TRBV12-4
d_gene: NA
j_gene: TRBJ2-7
abundance: many

CDR3aa: CASTMGTGILNTEAFF
CDR3nt: TGTGCCAGTACCATGGGGACAGGGATCTTGAACACTGAAGCTTTCTTT
v_gene: TRBV19
d_gene: TRBD1
j_gene: TRBJ1-1
abundance: many

CDR3aa: CASSSAQRGASSPLHF
CDR3nt: TGTGCCAGCAGCTCAGCGCAGAGGGGGGCCTCCTCACCCCTCCACTTT
v_gene: TRBV7-9
d_gene: NA
j_gene: TRBJ1-6
abundance: many

CDR3aa: CSAIEKETQYF
CDR3nt: TGCAGTGCTATTGAAAAAGAGACCCAGTACTTC
v_gene: TRBV20-1
d_gene: NA
j_gene: TRBJ2-5
abundance: many

CDR3aa: CAAGTEGTGELFF
CDR3nt: TGTGCCGCCGGGACGGAGGGGACCGGGGAGCTGTTTTTT
v_gene: TRBV10-3
d_gene: NA
j_gene: TRBJ2-2
abundance: many

CDR3aa: CASSSDRGYQETQYF
CDR3nt: TGTGCCAGCAGCTCTGACAGGGGGTACCAAGAGACCCAGTACTTC
v_gene: TRBV7-2
d_gene: TRBD1
j_gene: TRBJ2-5
abundance: many

CDR3aa: CANRPTGGGAGEQYF
CDR3nt: TGTGCCAACAGGCCAACAGGGGGCGGGGCGGGGGAGCAGTACTTC
v_gene: TRBV27
d_gene: TRBD1
j_gene: TRBJ2-7
abundance: once

CDR3aa: CASILGGQGASQPQHF
CDR3nt: NA
v_gene: TRBV28
d_gene: NA
j_gene: TRBJ1-5
abundance: NA

CDR3aa: CASSRDSEAFF
CDR3nt: TGTGCCAGCAGTAGGGACAGTGAAGCTTTCTTT
v_gene: TRBV6-1
d_gene: TRBD1
j_gene: TRBJ1-1
abundance: many

CDR3aa: CASSPLGLREEETQYF
CDR3nt: TGTGCCAGCAGCCCTCTCGGATTGAGGGAGGAAGAGACCCAGTACTTC
v_gene: TRBV6-4
d_gene: NA
j_gene: TRBJ2-5
abundance: NA

CDR3aa: CASSLSASGSGYEQYF
CDR3nt: TGTGCCAGCAGTTTATCAGCTAGCGGGAGCGGGTACGAGCAGTACTTC
v_gene: TRBV27
d_gene: TRBD2
j_gene: TRBJ2-7
abundance: many

CDR3aa: CASRGQGWEQYF
CDR3nt: TGTGCCAGCAGGGGACAGGGTTGGGAGCAGTACTTC
v_gene: TRBV2
d_gene: TRBD1
j_gene: TRBJ2-7
abundance: NA

CDR3aa: CASSRAPRSTYEQYF
CDR3nt: TGTGCCAGCAGCCGGGCCCCACGCTCAACCTACGAGCAGTACTTC
v_gene: TRBV3-1
d_gene: NA
j_gene: TRBJ2-7
abundance: NA

CDR3aa: CASYRDPAYEQYF
CDR3nt: TGTGCCAGTTACCGGGACCCAGCCTACGAGCAGTACTTC
v_gene: TRBV6-5
d_gene: NA
j_gene: TRBJ2-7
abundance: many

CDR3aa: CASSSGGAYEQYF
CDR3nt: TGTGCCAGCAGTTCCGGGGGGGCCTACGAGCAGTACTTC
v_gene: TRBV27
d_gene: TRBD2
j_gene: TRBJ2-7
abundance: many

CDR3aa: CASSPQGGREKLFF
CDR3nt: TGTGCCAGCAGTCCCCAGGGGGGAAGGGAAAAACTGTTTTTT
v_gene: TRBV6-4
d_gene: TRBD1
j_gene: TRBJ1-4
abundance: many

CDR3aa: CASSLMPSGNTIYF
CDR3nt: TGTGCCAGCAGCTTAATGCCCTCTGGAAACACCATATATTTT
v_gene: TRBV7-3
d_gene: NA
j_gene: TRBJ1-3
abundance: many

CDR3aa: CASSLFGPGEAAFF
CDR3nt: TGTGCCAGCAGCTTATTCGGACCGGGGGAAGCAGCTTTCTTT
v_gene: TRBV27
d_gene: NA
j_gene: TRBJ1-1
abundance: many

CDR3aa: CASSRRSNQPQHF
CDR3nt: TGTGCCAGCAGCAGGCGTAGCAATCAGCCCCAGCATTTT
v_gene: TRBV27
d_gene: NA
j_gene: TRBJ1-5
abundance: many

CDR3aa: CASSLWVLGGADGYTF
CDR3nt: TGTGCCAGCAGCTTATGGGTGCTGGGGGGCGCGGATGGCTACACCTTC
v_gene: TRBV13
d_gene: NA
j_gene: TRBJ1-2
abundance: many

CDR3aa: CASSLLSGEPGDLFF
CDR3nt: TGCGCCAGCAGCCTTCTGTCCGGGGAGCCCGGGGATCTGTTTTTT
v_gene: TRBV4-3
d_gene: NA
j_gene: TRBJ2-2
abundance: NA

CDR3aa: CASSNHGQGEGTEAFF
CDR3nt: TGTGCCAGCAGTAACCATGGACAGGGAGAGGGCACTGAAGCTTTCTTT
v_gene: TRBV6-5
d_gene: TRBD1
j_gene: TRBJ1-1
abundance: many

CDR3aa: CASSERGPHNQPQHF
CDR3nt: TGTGCCAGCAGTGAAAGGGGACCGCATAATCAGCCCCAGCATTTT
v_gene: TRBV2
d_gene: NA
j_gene: TRBJ1-5
abundance: few

CDR3aa: CASSPWDRVSKGYTF
CDR3nt: TGTGCCAGCAGTCCGTGGGACAGGGTCTCGAAAGGCTACACCTTC
v_gene: TRBV27
d_gene: TRBD1
j_gene: TRBJ1-2
abundance: many

CDR3aa: CAWSPRVEQYF
CDR3nt: TGTGCCTGGAGTCCCAGGGTCGAGCAGTACTTC
v_gene: TRBV30
d_gene: NA
j_gene: TRBJ2-7
abundance: many

CDR3aa: CASSLGTKYEQYF
CDR3nt: TGTGCCAGCAGTTTAGGCACTAAATACGAGCAGTACTTC
v_gene: TRBV27
d_gene: NA
j_gene: TRBJ2-7
abundance: many

CDR3aa: CASSGGLGQTSEAFF
CDR3nt: TGTGCCAGCAGTGGAGGGTTGGGACAGACGAGTGAAGCTTTCTTT
v_gene: TRBV6-1
d_gene: TRBD1
j_gene: TRBJ1-1
abundance: many

CDR3aa: CASTPAGGPYEQYF
CDR3nt: TGCGCCAGCACCCCGGCAGGGGGGCCCTACGAGCAGTACTTC
v_gene: TRBV4-1
d_gene: NA
j_gene: TRBJ2-7
abundance: few

CDR3aa: CASSPGTLRTTEAFF
CDR3nt: TGTGCCAGCAGTCCGGGGACTCTTAGGACCACTGAAGCTTTCTTT
v_gene: TRBV28
d_gene: NA
j_gene: TRBJ1-1
abundance: many

CDR3aa: CASSFGLQETQYF
CDR3nt: TGTGCCAGCAGCTTCGGCCTTCAAGAGACCCAGTACTTC
v_gene: TRBV5-1
d_gene: NA
j_gene: TRBJ2-5
abundance: many

CDR3aa: CSATGTGYQPQHF
CDR3nt: TGCAGTGCAACCGGGACAGGTTATCAGCCCCAGCACTTT
v_gene: TRBV20-1
d_gene: TRBD1
j_gene: TRBJ1-5
abundance: many

CDR3aa: CASTKGAGNYGYTF
CDR3nt: TGTGCCAGCACCAAGGGGGCAGGAAACTATGGCTACACCTTC
v_gene: TRBV27
d_gene: TRBD1
j_gene: TRBJ1-2
abundance: many

CDR3aa: CASSGRYSGSYEQYF
CDR3nt: TGTGCCAGCAGTGGCCGGTATAGCGGCTCCTACGAGCAGTACTTC
v_gene: TRBV27
d_gene: NA
j_gene: TRBJ2-7
abundance: many

CDR3aa: CASSSIGKGTEAFF
CDR3nt: TGTGCCAGCAGTTCAATCGGTAAAGGCACTGAAGCTTTCTTT
v_gene: TRBV11-2
d_gene: NA
j_gene: TRBJ1-1
abundance: many

CDR3aa: CAWRQGSGETQYF
CDR3nt: TGTGCCTGGAGGCAGGGTAGCGGCGAGACCCAGTACTTC
v_gene: TRBV30
d_gene: NA
j_gene: TRBJ2-5
abundance: many